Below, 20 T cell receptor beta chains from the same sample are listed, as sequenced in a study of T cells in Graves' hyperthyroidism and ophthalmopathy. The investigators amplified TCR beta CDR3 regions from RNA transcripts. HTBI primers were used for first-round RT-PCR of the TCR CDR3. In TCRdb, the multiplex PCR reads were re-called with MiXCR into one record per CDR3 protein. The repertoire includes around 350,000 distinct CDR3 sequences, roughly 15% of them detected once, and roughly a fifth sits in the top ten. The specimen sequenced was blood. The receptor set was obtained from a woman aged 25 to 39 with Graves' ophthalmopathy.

CDR3 DNA sequence: TGCGCCAGCAGCGCAGGACGGAATCAGCCCCAGCATTTT. It codes for CASSAGRNQPQHF. V is TRBV5-1 and J is TRBJ1-5; D uncertain. V gave up 4 bases and J gave up 4 bases, with 9 bases separating them. From germline, CDR1 is SGHRS and CDR2 YFSETQ. This CDR3 comprises 13 residues.

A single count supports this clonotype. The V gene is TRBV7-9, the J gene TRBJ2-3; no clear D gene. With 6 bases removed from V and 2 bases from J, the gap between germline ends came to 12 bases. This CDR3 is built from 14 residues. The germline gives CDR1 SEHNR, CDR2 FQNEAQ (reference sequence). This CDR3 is CASSRTGYTDTQYF. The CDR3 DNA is TGTGCCAGCAGTCGTACTGGATACACAGATACGCAGTATTTT.

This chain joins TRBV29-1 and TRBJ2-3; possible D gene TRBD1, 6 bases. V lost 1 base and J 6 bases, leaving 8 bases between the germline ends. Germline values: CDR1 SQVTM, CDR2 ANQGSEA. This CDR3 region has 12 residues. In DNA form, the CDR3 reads TGCAGCGTTGAAGGGGGGCGGGATACGCAGTATTTT. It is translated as CSVEGGRDTQYF.

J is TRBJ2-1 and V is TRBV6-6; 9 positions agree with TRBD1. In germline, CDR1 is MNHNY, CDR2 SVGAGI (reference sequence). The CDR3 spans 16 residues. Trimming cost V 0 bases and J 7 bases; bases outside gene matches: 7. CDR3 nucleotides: TGTGCCAGCAGTTACTCCTCCGGGACAGGGAGGAATGAGCAGTTCTTC. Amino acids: CASSYSSGTGRNEQFF.

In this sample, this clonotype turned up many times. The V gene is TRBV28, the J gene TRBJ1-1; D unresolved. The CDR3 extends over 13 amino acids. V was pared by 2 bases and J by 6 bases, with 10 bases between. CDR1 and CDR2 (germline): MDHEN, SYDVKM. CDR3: CASSLEVWAEAFF. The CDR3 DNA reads TGTGCCAGCAGTTTAGAGGTATGGGCTGAAGCTTTCTTT.

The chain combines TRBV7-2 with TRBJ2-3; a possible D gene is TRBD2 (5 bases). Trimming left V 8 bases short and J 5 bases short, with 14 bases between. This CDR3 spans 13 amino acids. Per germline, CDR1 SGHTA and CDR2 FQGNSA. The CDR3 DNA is TGTGCCAGCCGACGGGGTGACGGAGATACGCAGTATTTT. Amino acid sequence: CASRRGDGDTQYF.

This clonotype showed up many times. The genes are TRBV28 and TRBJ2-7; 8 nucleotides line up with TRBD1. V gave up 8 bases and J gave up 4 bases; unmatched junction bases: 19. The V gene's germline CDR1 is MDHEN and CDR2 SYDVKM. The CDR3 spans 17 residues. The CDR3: CASRSWDRMGRGYEQYF. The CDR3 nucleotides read TGTGCCAGCCGCTCTTGGGACAGGATGGGTCGGGGGTACGAGCAGTACTTC.

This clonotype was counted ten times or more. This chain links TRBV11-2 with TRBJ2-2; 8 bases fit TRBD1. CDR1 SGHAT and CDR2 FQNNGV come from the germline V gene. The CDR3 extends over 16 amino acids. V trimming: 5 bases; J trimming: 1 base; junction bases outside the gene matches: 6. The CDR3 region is CASSLRGTGNTGELFF. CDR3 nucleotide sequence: TGTGCCAGCAGCCTCAGGGGGACAGGGAACACCGGGGAGCTGTTTTTT.

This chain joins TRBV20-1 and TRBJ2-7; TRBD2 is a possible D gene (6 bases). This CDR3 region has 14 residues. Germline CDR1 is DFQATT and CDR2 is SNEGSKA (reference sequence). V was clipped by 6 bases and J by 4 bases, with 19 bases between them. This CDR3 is CSARRVRGVYEQYF. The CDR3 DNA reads TGCAGTGCCCGGAGGGTAAGAGGGGTTTACGAGCAGTACTTC.

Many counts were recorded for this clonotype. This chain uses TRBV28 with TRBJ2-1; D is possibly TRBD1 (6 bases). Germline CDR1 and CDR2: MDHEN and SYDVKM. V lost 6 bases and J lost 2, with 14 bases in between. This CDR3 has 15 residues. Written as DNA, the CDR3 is TGTGCCAGCAGCAACCAGGGGAGTGCCTACAATGAGCAGTTCTTC. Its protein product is CASSNQGSAYNEQFF.

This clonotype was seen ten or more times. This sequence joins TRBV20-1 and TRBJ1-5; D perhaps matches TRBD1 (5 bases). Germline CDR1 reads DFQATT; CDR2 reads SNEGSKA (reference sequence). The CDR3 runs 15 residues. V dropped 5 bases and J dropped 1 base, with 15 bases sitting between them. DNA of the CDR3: TGCAGTGCTGGTATAAGCGGGACCAGCAATCAGCCCCAGCATTTT. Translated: CSAGISGTSNQPQHF.

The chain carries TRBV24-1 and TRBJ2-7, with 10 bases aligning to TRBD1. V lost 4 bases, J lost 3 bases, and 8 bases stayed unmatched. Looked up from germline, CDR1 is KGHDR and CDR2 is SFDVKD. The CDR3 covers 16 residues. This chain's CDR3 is CATSDRGTGALYEQYF. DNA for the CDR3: TGTGCCACCAGTGACCGAGGGACAGGGGCTCTCTACGAGCAGTACTTC.

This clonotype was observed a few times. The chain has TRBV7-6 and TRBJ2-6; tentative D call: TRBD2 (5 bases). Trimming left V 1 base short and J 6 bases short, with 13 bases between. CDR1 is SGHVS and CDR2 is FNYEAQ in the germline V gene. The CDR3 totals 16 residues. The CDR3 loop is CASSLDERAAANVLTF. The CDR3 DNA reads TGTGCCAGCAGCTTAGATGAGAGGGCCGCGGCCAACGTCCTGACTTTC.

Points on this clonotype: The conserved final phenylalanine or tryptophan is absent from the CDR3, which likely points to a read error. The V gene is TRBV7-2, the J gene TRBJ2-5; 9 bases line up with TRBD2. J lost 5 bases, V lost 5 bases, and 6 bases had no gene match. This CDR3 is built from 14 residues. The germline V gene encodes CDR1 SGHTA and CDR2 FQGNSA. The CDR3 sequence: CASSPAGGGETQYS. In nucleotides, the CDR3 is TGTGCCAGCAGCCCAGCGGGGGGTGGGGAGACCCAGTACTCC.

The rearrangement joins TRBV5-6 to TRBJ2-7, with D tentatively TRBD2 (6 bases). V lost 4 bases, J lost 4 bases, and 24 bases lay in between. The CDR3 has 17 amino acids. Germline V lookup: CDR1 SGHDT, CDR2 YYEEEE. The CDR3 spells CASSGGPVGQPIYEQYF. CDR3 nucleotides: TGTGCCAGCAGCGGAGGGCCCGTGGGGCAGCCAATATACGAGCAGTACTTC.

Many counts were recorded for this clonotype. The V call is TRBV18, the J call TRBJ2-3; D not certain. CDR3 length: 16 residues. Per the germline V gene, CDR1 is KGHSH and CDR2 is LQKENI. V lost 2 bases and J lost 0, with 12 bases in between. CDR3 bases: TGTGCCAGCTCACCATTTCCCAGGCAGAGCACAGATACGCAGTATTTT. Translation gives CASSPFPRQSTDTQYF.

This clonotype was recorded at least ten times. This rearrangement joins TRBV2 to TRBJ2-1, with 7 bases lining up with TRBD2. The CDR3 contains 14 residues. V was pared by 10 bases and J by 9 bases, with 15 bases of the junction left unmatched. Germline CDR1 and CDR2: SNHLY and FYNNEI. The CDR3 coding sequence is TGTGCCACCCTGAAGGAGCGGGGTGGGTCTGAGCAGTTCTTC. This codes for CATLKERGGSEQFF.

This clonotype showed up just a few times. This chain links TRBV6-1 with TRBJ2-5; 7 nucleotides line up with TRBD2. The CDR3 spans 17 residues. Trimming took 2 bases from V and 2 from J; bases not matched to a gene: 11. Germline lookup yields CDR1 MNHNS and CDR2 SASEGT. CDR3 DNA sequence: TGTGCCAGCAGTGAACCCGGGCGCCTGGGGGGGCAAGAGACCCAGTACTTC. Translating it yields CASSEPGRLGGQETQYF.

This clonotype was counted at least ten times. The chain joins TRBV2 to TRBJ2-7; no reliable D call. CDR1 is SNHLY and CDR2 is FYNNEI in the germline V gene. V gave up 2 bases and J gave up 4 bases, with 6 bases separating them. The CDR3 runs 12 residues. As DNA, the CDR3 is TGTGCCAGCAGTGAAATGAAGTACGAGCAGTACTTC. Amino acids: CASSEMKYEQYF.

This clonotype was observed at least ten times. CDR3 amino acids: CASSLSVPYEQYF. CDR3 DNA: TGTGCCAGCAGTTTATCGGTCCCCTACGAGCAGTACTTC. The chain uses TRBV28 and TRBJ2-7; D unresolved. Germline V gene data show CDR1 as MDHEN and CDR2 as SYDVKM. Trimming left V 1 base short and J 2 bases short, with 6 bases between. The CDR3 length is 13 residues.